This TCR beta chain was sequenced in a study of T cell repertoires in cytomegalovirus infection. TCRdb reprocessed the reads with MiXCR, giving one entry per CDR3 protein. There are tens of thousands of distinct CDR3 sequences in the sample; around a fifth occur only once, and about a quarter lies in the top ten. V lost 4 bases and J lost 3; bases outside the gene matches: 4. CDR1 is DFQATT and CDR2 is SNEGSKA in the germline V gene (reference sequence). The CDR3 totals 13 residues. For this clonotype: Its antigen is not known.

The V gene is TRBV20-1, the J gene TRBJ2-5, with 8 bases aligning to TRBD1. This receptor was taken from a human donor in good health (CMV status not recorded). Some clones in this sample may be carry-over from other donors' samples. Source: CD8+ T cells from cultured PBMCs, taken from culture after CMV antigen stimulation. DNA for the CDR3: TGCAGTGCTATTCAGGGGGCGAAAGAGACCCAGTACTTC. Encoded protein: CSAIQGAKETQYF.